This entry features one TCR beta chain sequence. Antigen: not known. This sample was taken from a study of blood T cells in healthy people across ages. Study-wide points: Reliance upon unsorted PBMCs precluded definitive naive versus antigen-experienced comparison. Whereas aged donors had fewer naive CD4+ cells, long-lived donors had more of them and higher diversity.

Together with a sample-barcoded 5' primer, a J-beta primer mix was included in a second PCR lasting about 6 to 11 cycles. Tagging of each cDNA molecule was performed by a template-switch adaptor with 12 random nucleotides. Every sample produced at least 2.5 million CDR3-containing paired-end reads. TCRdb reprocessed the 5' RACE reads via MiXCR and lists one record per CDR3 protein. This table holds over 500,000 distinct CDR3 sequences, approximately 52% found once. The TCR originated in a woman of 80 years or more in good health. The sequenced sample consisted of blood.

CDR3 loop: CAIRRDRGPGEQYF. For the CDR3, the DNA is TGTGCCATCAGGAGGGACAGAGGGCCTGGCGAGCAGTACTTC. The chain joins TRBV10-3 to TRBJ2-5, with 7 bases identical to TRBD1. Gene TRBJ2-7 matches the end of the DNA better, so the J call may be wrong. The CDR3 contains 14 residues. Per the germline V gene, CDR1 is ENHRY and CDR2 is SYGVKD.